This record looks at one TCR beta chain sequence and its context. This clonotype has only a few counts. There is no known antigen for this receptor. No much larger clonotype is one base removed from it; base qualities were not supplied. Moderately to severely active disease, a Clinical Activity Score of at least 3, a NOSPECS grade of at least 4, and a duration under 3 months were present in ophthalmopathy patients. Patients with uncontrolled infections, other autoimmune diseases, pregnancy or lactation were excluded. Clinical symptoms, serum thyroxine and TRAb, thyroid ultrasound, and orbital computed tomography formed the basis for the diagnoses. PBMCs were separated from roughly 10 ml of fresh peripheral blood using Ficoll-Paque density gradient centrifugation. Total RNA was extracted with Trizol reagent, and quality was checked on an Agilent 2100 Bioanalyzer. TCR beta CDR3 regions were amplified from RNA transcripts. The first round of RT-PCR for the TCR CDR3 was performed with the HTBI primer set and the Qiagen OneStep RT-PCR kit. A second multiplex PCR round built the libraries, followed by size selection and purification. Libraries were sequenced paired-end with 100 bp reads on an Illumina HiSeq2000. The study's processing was this. SOAPnuke was used to process the raw data, removing reads that contained adapters or uncalled bases, had a mean Phred below 15, or lacked an exact match to the constant primer or identifier. COPE v1.2.5 was used to merge the high-quality paired reads, and each unique nucleotide sequence was defined as a clonotype. MiTCR v1.1 was used to align clonotypes to the IMGT TRBV, TRBD and TRBJ reference segments. The analysis included only V-J combinations with a frequency above 0.0001, which together covered approximately 99% of the repertoires. A TCS score was defined as the ratio of F50 (clonal expansion) to E x V (chaos), with BLOSUM62-based TCRdist applied between CDR3 peptides within each V-J. Welch's t-statistics and random forest reduced 500 to 550 V-J features to 10 to 15, which were used in a naive Bayes classifier (R e1071). The raw public data were reprocessed by TCRdb itself: fastp quality trimming at Q25, MiXCR clonotype calling, in-frame beta chains only. Each entry merges the rows of one CDR3 protein and shows their most common DNA and genes. TCRdb's processing, not the authors' own work, is the source of the V and J calls. The sample records 600,000 to 650,000 distinct CDR3 sequences, less than 25% of which are singletons. Of the sample, about 35% falls within the top ten clones.

The record originates from a study of T cells in Graves' hyperthyroidism and ophthalmopathy (dated by TCRdb to about 2019). Concerning the study at large: Peripheral blood samples were taken at the time of initial diagnosis, prior to any treatment. A discovery cohort of roughly 100 patients, roughly 43 with Graves' ophthalmopathy and 57 with stable Graves' hyperthyroidism, was used to find distinguishing TCR V-J signatures. Prospective prediction of ophthalmopathy was tested in an independent validation cohort of some 20 hyperthyroidism patients and 15 to 17 patients who later progressed to ophthalmopathy. The 100 or so discovery patients were randomly divided into training and test sets at a 7:3 ratio. In addition, the study compared T-cell repertoires in thyroid tissue and in blood from about 6 Graves' hyperthyroidism patients. Following sampling, methimazole starting at 30 mg daily was given to hyperthyroidism patients, and high-dose intravenous methylprednisolone was given to ophthalmopathy patients. The paper reports TCR Vbeta CDR3 sequencing of roughly 140 peripheral blood samples: under 45 ophthalmopathy, under 85 hyperthyroidism and some 17 progressor patients. Study-level results and caveats: Most expanded thyroid clonotypes (frequency above 0.001) were also found in blood, which suggests that blood repertoires may mirror thyroid immune responses. Ophthalmopathy was separated from stable hyperthyroidism by a 13 V-J signature model, with about 86% sensitivity and about 81% specificity obtained in cross-validation and 80%/75% obtained in testing. No statistical method was used to set the sample size in advance, and investigators knew the group allocation. In validation, progression to ophthalmopathy was predicted by the model with around 71% sensitivity and roughly 76% specificity, a median of roughly 6 months before onset.

Trimming removed 6 bases from V and 7 bases from J, leaving 12 bases between the germline ends. From a lookup of the germline V gene, CDR1 and CDR2 are SNHLY and FYNNEI. Including the terminal cysteine and phenylalanine, the CDR3 comprises 12 residues. Only the CDR3 DNA is retained, 36 bases long and in frame from the first base. The chain links TRBV2 with TRBJ2-5, and the D gene may be TRBD1, 5 bases matching. This receptor was obtained from a man under 40 with Graves' ophthalmopathy. Material for sequencing was blood. This receptor carries the CDR3 CASSNDRMTQYF. The sequenced DNA: TGTGCCAGCAGCAACGACAGAATGACCCAGTACTTC.